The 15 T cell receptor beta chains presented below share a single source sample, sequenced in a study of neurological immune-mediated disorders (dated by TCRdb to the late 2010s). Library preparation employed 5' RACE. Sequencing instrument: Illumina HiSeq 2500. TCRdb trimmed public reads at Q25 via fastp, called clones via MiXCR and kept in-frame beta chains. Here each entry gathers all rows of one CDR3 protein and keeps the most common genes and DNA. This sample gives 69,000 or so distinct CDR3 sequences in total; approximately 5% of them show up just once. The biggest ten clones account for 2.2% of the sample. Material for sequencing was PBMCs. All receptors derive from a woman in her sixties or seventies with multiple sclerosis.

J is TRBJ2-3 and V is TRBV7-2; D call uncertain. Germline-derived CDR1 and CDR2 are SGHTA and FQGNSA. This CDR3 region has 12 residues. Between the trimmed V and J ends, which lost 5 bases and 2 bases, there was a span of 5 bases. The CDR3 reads CASSPVTDTQYF. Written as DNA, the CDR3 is TGTGCCAGCAGCCCAGTCACAGATACGCAGTATTTT.

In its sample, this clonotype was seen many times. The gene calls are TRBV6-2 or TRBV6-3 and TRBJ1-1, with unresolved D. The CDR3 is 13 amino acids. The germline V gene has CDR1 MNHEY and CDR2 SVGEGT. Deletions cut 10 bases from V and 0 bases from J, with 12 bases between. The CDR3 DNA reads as TGTGCCACCCGAGGGTCAATGAACACTGAAGCTTTCTTT. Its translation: CATRGSMNTEAFF.

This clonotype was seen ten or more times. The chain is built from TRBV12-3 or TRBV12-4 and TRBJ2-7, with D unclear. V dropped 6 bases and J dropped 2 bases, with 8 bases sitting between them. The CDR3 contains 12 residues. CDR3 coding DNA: TGTGCCAGCAGGGCAGGAACCTACGAGCAGTACTTC. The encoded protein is CASRAGTYEQYF.

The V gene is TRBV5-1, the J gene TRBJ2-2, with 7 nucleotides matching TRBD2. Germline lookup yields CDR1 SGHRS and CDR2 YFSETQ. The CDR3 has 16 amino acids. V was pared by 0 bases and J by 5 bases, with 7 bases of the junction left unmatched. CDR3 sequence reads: CASSLVAGEGTGELFF. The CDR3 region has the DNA TGCGCCAGCAGCTTGGTAGCGGGCGAGGGAACCGGGGAGCTGTTTTTT.

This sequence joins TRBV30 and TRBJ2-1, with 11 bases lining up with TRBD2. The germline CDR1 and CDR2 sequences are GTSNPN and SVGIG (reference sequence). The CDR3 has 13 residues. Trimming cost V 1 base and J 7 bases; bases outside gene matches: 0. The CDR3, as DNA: TGTGCCTGGAGTGGACTAGCGGGGAATGAGCAGTTCTTC. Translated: CAWSGLAGNEQFF. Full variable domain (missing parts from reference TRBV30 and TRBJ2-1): SQTIHQWPATLVQPVGSPLSLECTVEGTSNPNLYWYRQAAGRGLQLLFYSVGIGQISSEVPQNLSASRPQDRQFILSSKKLLLSDSGFYLCAWSGLAGNEQFFGPGTRLTVL.

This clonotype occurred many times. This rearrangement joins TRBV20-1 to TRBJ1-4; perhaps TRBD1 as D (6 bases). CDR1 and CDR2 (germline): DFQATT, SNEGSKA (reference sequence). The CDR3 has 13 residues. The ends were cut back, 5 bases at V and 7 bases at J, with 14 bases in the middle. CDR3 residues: CSAPDTGLEKLFF. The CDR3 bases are TGCAGTGCTCCCGATACAGGGCTTGAAAAACTGTTTTTT.

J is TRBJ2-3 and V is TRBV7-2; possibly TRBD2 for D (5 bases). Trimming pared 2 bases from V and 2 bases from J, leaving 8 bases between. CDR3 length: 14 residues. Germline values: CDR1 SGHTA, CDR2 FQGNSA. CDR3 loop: CASSLRRTTDTQYF. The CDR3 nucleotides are TGTGCCAGCAGCTTAAGGAGGACCACAGATACGCAGTATTTT.

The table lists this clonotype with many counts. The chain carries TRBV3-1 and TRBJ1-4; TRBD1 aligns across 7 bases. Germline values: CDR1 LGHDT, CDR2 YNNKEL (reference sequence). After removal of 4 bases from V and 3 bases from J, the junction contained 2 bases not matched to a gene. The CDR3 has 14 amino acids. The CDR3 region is CASSLGQSNEKLFF. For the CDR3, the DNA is TGTGCCAGCAGCCTGGGACAGTCTAATGAAAAACTGTTTTTT.

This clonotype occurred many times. CDR3 nucleotides: TGCAGTGCTAGAGGGACTAGCGGCTCCTACGAGCAGTACTTC. This sequence encodes CSARGTSGSYEQYF. The chain links TRBV20-1 to TRBJ2-7; 10 bases match TRBD2. V was pared by 1 base and J by 0 bases, with 0 bases of the junction left unmatched. Germline CDR1 DFQATT, CDR2 SNEGSKA (reference sequence). This CDR3 comprises 14 residues.

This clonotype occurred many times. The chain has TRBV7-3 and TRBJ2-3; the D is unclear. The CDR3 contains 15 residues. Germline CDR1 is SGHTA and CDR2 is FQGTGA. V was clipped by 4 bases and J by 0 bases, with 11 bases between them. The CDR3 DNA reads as TGTGCCAGCAGCTCCCCGTCGACTAGCACAGATACGCAGTATTTT. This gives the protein CASSSPSTSTDTQYF.

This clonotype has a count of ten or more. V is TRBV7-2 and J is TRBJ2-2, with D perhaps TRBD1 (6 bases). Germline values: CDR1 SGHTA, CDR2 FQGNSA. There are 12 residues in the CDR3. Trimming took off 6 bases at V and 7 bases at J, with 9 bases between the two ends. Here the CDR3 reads CASSPGVGELFF. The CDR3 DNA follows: TGTGCCAGCAGTCCAGGGGTCGGGGAGCTGTTTTTT. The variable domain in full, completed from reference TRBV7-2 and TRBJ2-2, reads GAGVSQSPSNKVTEKGKDVELRCDPISGHTALYWYRQSLGQGLEFLIYFQGNSAPDKSGLPSDRFSAERTGGSVSTLTIQRTQQEDSAVYLCASSPGVGELFFGEGSRLTVL.

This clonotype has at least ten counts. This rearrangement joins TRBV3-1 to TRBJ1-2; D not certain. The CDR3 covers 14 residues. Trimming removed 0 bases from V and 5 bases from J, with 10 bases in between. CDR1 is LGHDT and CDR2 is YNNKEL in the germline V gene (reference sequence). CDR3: CASSQEMGKYGYTF. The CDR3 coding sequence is TGTGCCAGCAGCCAAGAAATGGGAAAATATGGCTACACCTTC.

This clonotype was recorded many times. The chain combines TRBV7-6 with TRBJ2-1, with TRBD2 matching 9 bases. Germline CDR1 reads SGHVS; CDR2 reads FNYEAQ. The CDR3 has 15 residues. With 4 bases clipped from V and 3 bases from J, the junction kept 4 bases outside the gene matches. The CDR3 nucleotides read TGTGCCAGCAGCTCGCGGGAGGGCCTCTACAATGAGCAGTTCTTC. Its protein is CASSSREGLYNEQFF.

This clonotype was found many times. CDR3 nucleotide sequence: TGTGCCAGCAGCCCCCGGACAGGGGGCGGAAGTGTTGAAGCTTTCTTT. Protein product: CASSPRTGGGSVEAFF. The V call is TRBV7-2, the J call TRBJ1-1; the match to TRBD1 covers 11 bases. V shed 5 bases and J 7 bases; nucleotides not matched to a gene: 12. This CDR3 comprises 16 residues. Germline V CDR1 and CDR2: SGHTA, FQGNSA.

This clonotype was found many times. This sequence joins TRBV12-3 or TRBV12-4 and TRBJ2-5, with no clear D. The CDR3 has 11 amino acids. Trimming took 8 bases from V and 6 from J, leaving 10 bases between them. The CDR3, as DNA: TGTGCCAGCTCGGCTGGGAAGACCCAGTACTTC. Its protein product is CASSAGKTQYF.